A selection of T cell receptor beta chains follows, all from one sample in a study of T cell changes during pregnancy in multiple sclerosis. TCRdb's table, derived via immunoSEQ multiplex PCR, lists solely in-frame clones and lacks some. The sample consists of tens of thousands of clones, approximately 86% of them appearing once. This specimen was CD4+ T cells from peripheral blood mononuclear cells, taken in the first trimester of pregnancy. The source of these receptors is a female donor in good health, enrolled as a control in a pregnancy study. The CDR3 runs from the conserved cysteine through the conserved F or W. D genes are given only for firm matches. Clone size is given for some rows only: seen once, a few or many times, or a class if the clone is expanded.

v_gene: TRBV28; abundance: -; j_gene: TRBJ2-1; d_gene: TRBD2; CDR3nt: TGTGCCAGCAGGCCGGGCGAGCGGGACTACAATGAGCAGTTCTTC; CDR3aa: CASRPGERDYNEQFF
v_gene: TRBV29-1; abundance: -; j_gene: TRBJ2-5; d_gene: -; CDR3nt: TGCAGCGTTCGCCGACGGAGCGGCCAAGAGGCCCAGTACTTC; CDR3aa: CSVRRRSGQEAQYF
v_gene: TRBV15; abundance: -; j_gene: TRBJ2-3; d_gene: -; CDR3nt: TGTGCCACCAGCAGGGGGGGACTGTACACAGATACGCAGTATTTT; CDR3aa: CATSRGGLYTDTQYF
v_gene: TRBV19; abundance: once; j_gene: TRBJ2-5; d_gene: TRBD1; CDR3nt: TGTGCCAGTAGCCTACAACAGGGGGCTGAGACCCAGTACTTC; CDR3aa: CASSLQQGAETQYF
v_gene: TRBV9; abundance: -; j_gene: TRBJ1-3; d_gene: -; CDR3nt: TGTGCCAGCAGCGAGGCGGGGAGAGGAAACACCATATATTTT; CDR3aa: CASSEAGRGNTIYF
v_gene: TRBV14; abundance: -; j_gene: TRBJ1-1; d_gene: -; CDR3nt: TGTGCCAGCAGCCCCCCGGCGAGGGCGAACACTGAAGCTTTCTTT; CDR3aa: CASSPPARANTEAFF
v_gene: TRBV5-4; abundance: -; j_gene: TRBJ2-3; d_gene: -; CDR3nt: TGTGCCAGCAGCTTGGGGCAGGGCCTCACAGATACGCAGTATTTT; CDR3aa: CASSLGQGLTDTQYF
v_gene: TRBV4-1; abundance: -; j_gene: TRBJ1-1; d_gene: TRBD1; CDR3nt: TGCGCCAGCAGCCAAAGGGACAGGGTCATCCCTGAAGCTTTCTTT; CDR3aa: CASSQRDRVIPEAFF
v_gene: TRBV7-9; abundance: -; j_gene: TRBJ2-1; d_gene: TRBD2; CDR3nt: TGTGCCAGCAGCTTAGGGGCGGGAGGCTCCTACAATGAGCAGTTCTTC; CDR3aa: CASSLGAGGSYNEQFF
v_gene: TRBV5-1; abundance: -; j_gene: TRBJ2-7; d_gene: -; CDR3nt: TGCGCCAGCAGCCCGGAGGGAGCCTACGAGCAGTACTTC; CDR3aa: CASSPEGAYEQYF
v_gene: TRBV19; abundance: -; j_gene: TRBJ1-6; d_gene: TRBD1; CDR3nt: TGTGCCAGTAGTAGACAGGGGGCACTCGGTTCACCCCTCCACTTT; CDR3aa: CASSRQGALGSPLHF
v_gene: TRBV7-9; abundance: -; j_gene: TRBJ1-2; d_gene: TRBD1; CDR3nt: TGTGCCAGCAGCCCCGGACAGGGCTTCGGCTACACCTTC; CDR3aa: CASSPGQGFGYTF
v_gene: TRBV5-6; abundance: -; j_gene: TRBJ2-1; d_gene: -; CDR3nt: TGTGCCAGCAGCCCTACCGGAGGGGATGAGCAGTTCTTC; CDR3aa: CASSPTGGDEQFF
v_gene: TRBV18; abundance: once; j_gene: TRBJ1-1; d_gene: TRBD1; CDR3nt: TGTGCCAGCTCACCACCTCTTGGACAGGGGATTTTTGAAGCTTTCTTT; CDR3aa: CASSPPLGQGIFEAFF
v_gene: TRBV15; abundance: -; j_gene: TRBJ2-2; d_gene: TRBD2; CDR3nt: TGTGCCACCAGCACGCGATCCACGGGACTAGCGGGAGCCTCGTACAGTCCCGGGGAGCTGTTTTTT; CDR3aa: CATSTRSTGLAGASYSPGELFF
v_gene: TRBV7-9; abundance: -; j_gene: TRBJ1-1; d_gene: -; CDR3nt: TGTGCCAGCAGCTTTGGTTCCGGGACAGAAGCTTTCTTT; CDR3aa: CASSFGSGTEAFF
v_gene: TRBV4-1; abundance: -; j_gene: TRBJ2-5; d_gene: -; CDR3nt: TGCGCCAGCAGCCAAGACCCCTCCCAAGAGACCCAGTACTTC; CDR3aa: CASSQDPSQETQYF